These T cell receptor beta chains were read from a single sample in a study of Graves' ophthalmopathy and Graves' hyperthyroidism. TCRdb independently ran MiXCR on the multiplex PCR reads; one entry per CDR3 protein. This sample has about 200,000 distinct CDR3 sequences, with around 28% found just once. Sequenced material: peripheral blood. The receptors shown here come from a man in his fifties with Graves' ophthalmopathy. The CDR3 runs from the conserved cysteine through the conserved F or W. D genes are given only for firm matches. The size of a clone is reported for some rows only, either as once, few or many, or as a class for expanded clones.

j_call,d_call,v_call,clone_size,cdr3_aa,cdr3_nt
TRBJ1-1,.,TRBV28,once,CASRLPGTANTEAFF,TGTGCCAGCAGACTTCCGGGGACGGCGAACACTGAAGCTTTCTTT
TRBJ2-2,.,TRBV12-3/TRBV12-4,many,CASRRYSNGELFF,TGTGCCAGCAGGCGGTATTCTAACGGGGAGCTGTTTTTT
TRBJ2-7,.,TRBV9,many,CASRTAGHVDSYEQYF,TGTGCCAGCAGAACCGCGGGACACGTCGACTCCTACGAGCAGTACTTC
TRBJ2-5,.,TRBV29-1,many,CSVVWGLETQYF,TGCAGCGTTGTGTGGGGGTTGGAGACCCAGTACTTC
TRBJ1-2,.,TRBV7-8,many,CASSPRGDAGYGYTF,TGTGCCAGCAGCCCCCGGGGAGATGCGGGCTATGGCTACACCTTC
TRBJ1-1,.,TRBV12-3/TRBV12-4,many,CASSFQGRAEAFF,TGTGCCAGCAGTTTCCAGGGGAGGGCTGAAGCTTTCTTT
TRBJ2-7,.,TRBV6-5,few,CASSSSLSYEQYF,TGTGCCAGCAGTTCCTCACTCTCCTACGAGCAGTACTTC
TRBJ2-5,.,TRBV7-2,many,CASSLDRGNGQETQYF,TGTGCCAGCAGCTTAGATCGCGGGAATGGCCAAGAGACCCAGTACTTC
TRBJ1-1,.,TRBV5-4,.,CASRGTGPTEAFF,TGTGCCAGCAGAGGTACAGGACCCACTGAAGCTTTCTTT
TRBJ2-5,TRBD1,TRBV5-6,many,CASSWDRMETQYF,TGTGCCAGCAGTTGGGACAGAATGGAGACCCAGTACTTC
TRBJ2-7,TRBD2,TRBV28,.,CASKTGTSVFEQYF,TGTGCCAGCAAAACCGGGACTAGCGTTTTCGAGCAGTACTTC
TRBJ1-2,.,TRBV5-1,many,CASSSGPQGGYTF,TGCGCCAGCAGCTCCGGGCCTCAGGGTGGCTACACCTTC
TRBJ1-1,TRBD1,TRBV6-2/TRBV6-3,many,CASSYSSGTVMNTEAFF,TGTGCCAGCAGTTACTCGTCCGGGACAGTAATGAACACTGAAGCTTTCTTT
TRBJ2-7,.,TRBV4-1,.,CASSHPLRGEQYF,TGCGCCAGCAGCCATCCTCTAAGGGGGGAGCAGTACTTC
TRBJ2-5,.,TRBV24-1,many,CATSDPLERGLYF,TGTGCCACCAGTGATCCCCTGGAACGGGGACTGTACTTC
TRBJ2-1,.,TRBV11-1,many,CASSFGTFSYNEQFF,TGTGCCAGCAGCTTCGGGACTTTCTCCTACAATGAGCAGTTCTTC
TRBJ1-5,.,TRBV6-2/TRBV6-3,few,CASSYEDNQPQHF,TGTGCCAGCAGTTACGAGGACAATCAGCCCCAGCATTTT
TRBJ2-7,TRBD2,TRBV6-2/TRBV6-3,many,CASSYEAGDVDEQYF,TGTGCCAGCAGTTACGAGGCGGGAGACGTCGACGAGCAGTACTTC